The 5 T cell receptor beta chains presented below share a single source sample, sequenced in a study of OX40 agonist ivuxolimab in advanced cancers. This table comes from immunoSEQ multiplex PCR, and its TCRdb copy is limited to in-frame clones, with some not included. The sample shows 25,000 to 40,000 clones, 65% to 85% of them seen only once. This material consisted of CD4+ or CD8+ T cells sorted from blood, taken in a trial of the OX40 agonist ivuxolimab. The receptors shown here come from an adult with an advanced solid tumor such as melanoma, head and neck, liver or kidney cancer.

This clone occurred once. The chain combines TRBV4-3 with TRBJ2-3; no clear D gene. The CDR3 is 14 amino acids. In germline, CDR1 is LGHNA, CDR2 YSLEER. V was clipped by 0 bases and J by 2 bases, with 6 bases between them. The CDR3 loop reads CASSQDRATDTQYF. CDR3 bases: TGCGCCAGCAGCCAAGACCGCGCCACAGATACGCAGTATTTT.

The chain links TRBV6-5 to TRBJ2-7; weak D call: TRBD1 (5 bases). The CDR3 consists of 13 residues. Germline CDR1 reads MNHEY; CDR2 reads SVGAGI. V gave up 5 bases and J gave up 1 base, with 9 bases separating them. The CDR3 loop reads CASSPGFSYEQYF. In nucleotides, the CDR3 is TGTGCCAGCAGTCCAGGGTTTTCCTACGAGCAGTACTTC.

The rearrangement uses TRBV5-1 and TRBJ1-4, with 8 bases aligning to TRBD1. Losses at the gene ends were 4 bases for V and 8 bases for J; bases not matched to a gene: 7. The length of the CDR3 is 14 residues. Looked up from germline, CDR1 is SGHRS and CDR2 is YFSETQ. CDR3 amino acids: CASSLGTGREKLFF. The CDR3, as DNA: TGCGCCAGCAGCCTCGGGACAGGACGCGAAAAACTGTTTTTT.

The chain recombines TRBV27 with TRBJ2-7; 7 nucleotides match TRBD1. Germline V gives CDR1 MNHEY, CDR2 SMNVEV (reference sequence). V was pared by 8 bases and J by 3 bases, with 7 bases of the junction left unmatched. The CDR3 spans 13 residues. The CDR3 coding sequence is TGTGCCAGCGGCGAGGGGGCCTACTACGAGCAGTACTTC. It translates to CASGEGAYYEQYF.

The rearrangement uses TRBV6-6 and TRBJ2-7, with 8 bases aligning to TRBD2. J gave up 1 base and V 7 bases, and 0 bases lay outside the gene matches. The CDR3 extends over 12 amino acids. Germline CDR1 is MNHNY and CDR2 is SVGAGI (reference sequence). The CDR3 sequence: CASTGGSYEQYF. DNA for the CDR3: TGTGCCAGCACGGGGGGGTCCTACGAGCAGTACTTC.